This TCR beta chain comes out of a study of blood T cell repertoires in COVID-19. Study background: COVID-19 samples, acute and convalescent, were from the United States, Italy and Spain. From T cells, B-cell-depleted T cells, or PBMCs came the material, which was cDNA or gDNA.

The CDR3 loop spans 15 amino acids. Per germline, CDR1 LGHDT and CDR2 YNNKEL (reference sequence). The ends were cut back, 1 base at V and 4 bases at J, with 12 bases in the middle. This clone was seen a single time. Original methodology: By means of reference gene primer amplification, nucleated cell counts were estimated. Clones were sequenced by immunoSEQ multiplex PCR, and TCRdb holds only the in-frame ones, with some missing. V and J calls and clone size are copied from that table; D and trimming were computed from the DNA. The sample contains about 190,000 clones, around 89% of which appear only once.

The clonotype comes from a human donor in a cohort sampled during active COVID-19. This chain links TRBV3-1 (or the pseudogene TRBV3-2) with TRBJ2-3, with D uncertain. Input material: peripheral blood. In DNA form, the CDR3 reads TGTGCCAGCAGCCAAGGTCTCGGTGCCCCAGATACGCAGTATTTT. Its protein product is CASSQGLGAPDTQYF.